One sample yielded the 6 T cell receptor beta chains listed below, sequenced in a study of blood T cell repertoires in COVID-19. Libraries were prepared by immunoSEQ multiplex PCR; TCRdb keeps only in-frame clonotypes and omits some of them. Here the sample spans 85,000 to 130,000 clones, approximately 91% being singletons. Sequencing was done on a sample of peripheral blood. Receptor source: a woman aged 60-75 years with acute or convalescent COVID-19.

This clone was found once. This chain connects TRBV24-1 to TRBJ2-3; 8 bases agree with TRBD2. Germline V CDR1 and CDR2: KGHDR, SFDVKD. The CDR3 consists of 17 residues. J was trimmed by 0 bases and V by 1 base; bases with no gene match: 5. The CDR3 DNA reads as TGTGCCACCAGTGATTTTAGCGCTAGCGGGAGCACAGATACGCAGTATTTT. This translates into CATSDFSASGSTDTQYF.

CDR3: CASQVEGGINSPLHF. DNA of the CDR3: TGTGCCAGTCAAGTGGAGGGGGGGATTAATTCACCCCTCCACTTT. This chain connects TRBV2 to TRBJ1-6; tentatively, D is TRBD1 (6 bases). This CDR3 spans 15 amino acids. From germline, CDR1 is SNHLY and CDR2 FYNNEI. Trimming pared 9 bases from V and 6 bases from J, leaving 18 bases between.

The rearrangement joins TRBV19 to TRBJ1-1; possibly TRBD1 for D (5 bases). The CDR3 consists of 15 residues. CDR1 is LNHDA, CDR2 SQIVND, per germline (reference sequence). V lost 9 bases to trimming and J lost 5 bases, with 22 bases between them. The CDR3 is CASGVGEGWITEAFF. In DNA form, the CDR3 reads TGTGCCAGCGGGGTGGGGGAGGGTTGGATTACTGAAGCTTTCTTT.

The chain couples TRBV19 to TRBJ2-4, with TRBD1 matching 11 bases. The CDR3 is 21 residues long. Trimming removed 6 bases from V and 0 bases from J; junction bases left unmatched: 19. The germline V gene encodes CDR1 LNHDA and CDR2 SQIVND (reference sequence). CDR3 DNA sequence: TGTGCCAGTAGGCGACAAGCGGGACAGGGGGAAGGTTTTGGAGCCAAAAACATTCAGTACTTC. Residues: CASRRQAGQGEGFGAKNIQYF.

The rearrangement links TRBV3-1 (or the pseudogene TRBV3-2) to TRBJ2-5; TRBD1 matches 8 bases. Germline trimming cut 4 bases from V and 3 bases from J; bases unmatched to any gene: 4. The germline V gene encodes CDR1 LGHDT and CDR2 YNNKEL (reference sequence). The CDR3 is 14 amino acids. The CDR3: CASSPWTGKETQYF. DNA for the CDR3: TGTGCCAGCAGCCCTTGGACAGGGAAAGAGACCCAGTACTTC.

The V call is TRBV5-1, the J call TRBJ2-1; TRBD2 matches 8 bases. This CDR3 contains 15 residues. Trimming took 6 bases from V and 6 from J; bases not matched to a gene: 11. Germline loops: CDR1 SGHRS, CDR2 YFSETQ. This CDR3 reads CASNSRSGRGNEQFF. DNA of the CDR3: TGCGCCAGCAACTCCCGGAGCGGGAGAGGCAATGAGCAGTTCTTC.